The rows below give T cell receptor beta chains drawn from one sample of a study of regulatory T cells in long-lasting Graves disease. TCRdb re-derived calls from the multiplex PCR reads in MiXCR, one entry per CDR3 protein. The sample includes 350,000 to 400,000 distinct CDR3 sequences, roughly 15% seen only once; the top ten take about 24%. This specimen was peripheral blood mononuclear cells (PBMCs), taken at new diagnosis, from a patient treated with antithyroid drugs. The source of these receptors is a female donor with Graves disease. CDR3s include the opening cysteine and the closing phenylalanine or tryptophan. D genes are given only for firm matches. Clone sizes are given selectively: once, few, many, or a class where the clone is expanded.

TGCGCCAGCAGTGATGGGACTAGCGGGAGGTTTAGCTACGAGCAGTACTTC,CASSDGTSGRFSYEQYF,TRBJ2-7,TRBD2,TRBV10-1,many
TGTGCCAGCAGCTCACTGCTGGGGGGCACTGAAGCTTTCTTT,CASSSLLGGTEAFF,TRBJ1-1,-,TRBV5-8,many
TGTGCCAGCAGCTCGCCGGGACTAGCGGGAGGTGCGCAGTTCTTC,CASSSPGLAGGAQFF,TRBJ2-1,TRBD2,TRBV7-9,few
TGTGCCAGCAATACCCTAACCGGGACTCCCTCCTACGAGCAGTACTTC,CASNTLTGTPSYEQYF,TRBJ2-7,-,TRBV6-2/TRBV6-3,many
TGTGCCAGTAGTCTTGCGGACAGGGAGAACACTGAAGCTTTCTTT,CASSLADRENTEAFF,TRBJ1-1,TRBD1,TRBV19,few
TGTGCCAGCAGCTCTACGACAGGGAGCAATCAGCCCCAGCATTTT,CASSSTTGSNQPQHF,TRBJ1-5,TRBD1,TRBV7-2,many
TGTGCCAGCAGTATTACTAGGCTAGCGACTCAGCAGTTCTTC,CASSITRLATQQFF,TRBJ2-1,-,TRBV7-9,few
TGCGCCAGCAGCTCCTCGCAGGGCGCGCCACCCCTCCACTTT,CASSSSQGAPPLHF,TRBJ1-6,-,TRBV5-1,many
TGTGCCAGCAGCTTAGATTTAGGTACAGAGCAGTTCTTC,CASSLDLGTEQFF,TRBJ2-1,-,TRBV7-9,many
TGCAGTGCTCGTGCAGGGATTAGCACAGATACGCAGTATTTT,CSARAGISTDTQYF,TRBJ2-3,-,TRBV20-1,many
TGTGCCAGCAGTTTAGCCAGGTCCTCGGGAAACACCATATATTTT,CASSLARSSGNTIYF,TRBJ1-3,-,TRBV12-3/TRBV12-4,many
TGTGCCAGCAGCGTACTTTCTTGGTGGGGACCCCGAGCGAGAAACTATGGCTACACCTTC,CASSVLSWWGPRARNYGYTF,TRBJ1-2,-,TRBV7-9,many
TGTGCCAGTAGAAGGGACAGGGGCGCCTACAATGAGCAGTTCTTC,CASRRDRGAYNEQFF,TRBJ2-1,TRBD1,TRBV19,few
TGTGCCAGCAGCTTCCCTAGGAGCAATGAGCAGTTCTTC,CASSFPRSNEQFF,TRBJ2-1,-,TRBV5-5,many
TGTGCCAGCAGGCCGAGACAGGGGCCTAATGAAAAACTGTTTTTT,CASRPRQGPNEKLFF,TRBJ1-4,TRBD1,TRBV12-3/TRBV12-4,many
TGTGCCAGCAGCCCTCACCCCTCCTACAATGAGCAGTTCTTC,CASSPHPSYNEQFF,TRBJ2-1,-,TRBV2,many
TGTGCCACCAGCAGGGGGGAGACAGCACAAACAACTAATGAAAAACTGTTTTTT,CATSRGETAQTTNEKLFF,TRBJ1-4,-,TRBV15,many
TGTGCCAGCAGCTCACCCGTGACTAGCGGGAGGGCCAGGTGGGGTGAGCAGTTCTTC,CASSSPVTSGRARWGEQFF,TRBJ2-1,TRBD2,TRBV7-9,-
TGTGCCAGTTCGACAGGGGAGATTGAAGCTTTCTTT,CASSTGEIEAFF,TRBJ1-1,TRBD1,TRBV6-1,many
TGCAGCGTTGAAGACAGGGCCACTGAAGCTTTCTTT,CSVEDRATEAFF,TRBJ1-1,-,TRBV29-1,many
TGTGCCAGTAGTGAAGGATTAACGCTAGCCAAAAACATTCAGTACTTC,CASSEGLTLAKNIQYF,TRBJ2-4,-,TRBV19,few
TGTGCCAGCAGCCAATCGATCGGGGGCACTGAAGCTTTCTTT,CASSQSIGGTEAFF,TRBJ1-1,-,TRBV3-1,many
TGTGCCAGCAGCTTAGCGCCGGGTGCTAATGAAAAACTGTTTTTT,CASSLAPGANEKLFF,TRBJ1-4,-,TRBV7-9,many
TGTGCCAGCAGAAACTCGGGGGCCACCTACGAGCAGTACTTC,CASRNSGATYEQYF,TRBJ2-7,-,TRBV6-1,many
TGTGCCAGCAGCTCAGAGAAACAGGCTGTGAGGTACTTC,CASSSEKQAVRYF,TRBJ2-7,-,TRBV5-6,-
TGTGCCAGCAGGGATGGACAGGGGCGCGACAATGAGCAGTTCTTC,CASRDGQGRDNEQFF,TRBJ2-1,TRBD1,TRBV3-1,-
TGCGCCAGCAGCCGACAGCCCGCCTCTGGAAACACCATATATTTT,CASSRQPASGNTIYF,TRBJ1-3,-,TRBV5-1,many
TGTGCCAGCAGTGAAGAGGTGGTAGCGGGGTTCTTC,CASSEEVVAGFF,TRBJ2-1,TRBD2,TRBV2,-
TGCGCCAGCAGCCAAGGGATAAATTCACCCCTCCACTTT,CASSQGINSPLHF,TRBJ1-6,-,TRBV4-1,-
TGTGCCAGCAGTTTATTGTCGGTGAACACTGAAGCTTTCTTT,CASSLLSVNTEAFF,TRBJ1-1,-,TRBV28,many
TGTGCCAGCAGCTTGGGGCAGGGGATCTCCTACAATGAGCAGTTCTTC,CASSLGQGISYNEQFF,TRBJ2-1,-,TRBV5-4,few
TGCAGTGCTTACTATCCCGGGACAGGGGTCTCCGGGGAGCTGTTTTTT,CSAYYPGTGVSGELFF,TRBJ2-2,TRBD1,TRBV20-1,many
TGTGCCAGCAGTGTAGAAGGAAACACTGGAGCTTTCTTT,CASSVEGNTGAFF,TRBJ1-1,-,TRBV2,many
TGTGCCAGCAACCGCAGGTTGAACACTGAAGCTTTCTTT,CASNRRLNTEAFF,TRBJ1-1,-,TRBV6-1,many
TGTGCCAGCAGCGCTACGGGACAGGGGGCACACGAGCAGTACTTC,CASSATGQGAHEQYF,TRBJ2-7,TRBD1,TRBV5-6,many
TGTGCCAGCAGTTTTCTTCTCGGGTTTGGCTACACCTTC,CASSFLLGFGYTF,TRBJ1-2,-,TRBV27,many
TGTGCCAGCAGCTTTGACAGGGGGCAGAGCGAGCAGTACTTC,CASSFDRGQSEQYF,TRBJ2-7,TRBD1,TRBV7-9,many
TGTGCCAGCATGCGGGATCAGCCCCAGCATTTT,CASMRDQPQHF,TRBJ1-5,-,TRBV6-1,-
TGTGCCAGCAGCGCGATAAACACCGGGGAGCTGTTTTTT,CASSAINTGELFF,TRBJ2-2,-,TRBV6-1,-
TGCGCCAGCAGCCCATCTCACGCAGCGGACACTGAAGCTTTCTTT,CASSPSHAADTEAFF,TRBJ1-1,-,TRBV4-1,-
TGCAGTGCTAGAGGTCGGCTATATGAGCAGTTCTTC,CSARGRLYEQFF,TRBJ2-1,-,TRBV20-1,many
TGCAGTGCAAAGGGGCTAGCGGCTAGCACAGATACGCAGTATTTT,CSAKGLAASTDTQYF,TRBJ2-3,TRBD2,TRBV20-1,-
TGTGCCGGCAGTCCGGGTTTCATGGGTGAAAAACTGTTTTTT,CAGSPGFMGEKLFF,TRBJ1-4,-,TRBV27,-
TGTGCCAGCAGCTTAAAGGGACTAGCGGGAAACGAGCAGTTCTTC,CASSLKGLAGNEQFF,TRBJ2-1,TRBD2,TRBV7-3,many
TGTGCCAGCAGTGAAGGTCAGGGCGGCACTGAAGCTTTCTTT,CASSEGQGGTEAFF,TRBJ1-1,-,TRBV2,many
TGCGCCAGCACCTTCTGGGCAGACCTAGATACGCAGTATTTT,CASTFWADLDTQYF,TRBJ2-3,-,TRBV5-1,many
TGTGCCAGCAGCACCTCCCCCACGCTTAACACTGAAGCTTTCTTT,CASSTSPTLNTEAFF,TRBJ1-1,-,TRBV7-9,-
TGCAGCGTGGCGGACAGGGGGGGGACTGAAGCTTTCTTT,CSVADRGGTEAFF,TRBJ1-1,TRBD1,TRBV29-1,many
TGCAGTGCTAGATTCTATGGGAGATCTGAAGCTTTCTTT,CSARFYGRSEAFF,TRBJ1-1,-,TRBV20-1,-
TGCAGCGTCCCTAGGGGACAGACCACCGGGGAGCTGTTTTTT,CSVPRGQTTGELFF,TRBJ2-2,TRBD1,TRBV29-1,-
TGTGCCAGCACCCAATCTCGGTCCTACGAGCAGTACTTC,CASTQSRSYEQYF,TRBJ2-7,-,TRBV6-1,many
TGTGCCAGCGTGGGACAGGGAATGAATGAGCAGTTCTTC,CASVGQGMNEQFF,TRBJ2-1,TRBD1,TRBV19,few
TGTGCCAGCAGGGGGGCCGGAATAATGGATGAGCAGTTCTTC,CASRGAGIMDEQFF,TRBJ2-1,-,TRBV6-1,-
TGTGCCAGCAGTCCGTCTGGCGGGGGATACAATGAGCAGTTCTTC,CASSPSGGGYNEQFF,TRBJ2-1,TRBD2,TRBV27,many
TGCAGTGCTGACCCGGACAGGGGATACACAGATACGCAGTATTTT,CSADPDRGYTDTQYF,TRBJ2-3,TRBD1,TRBV20-1,many
TGTGCCATCAGTGAAGAGGGTAACACTGAAGCTTTCTTT,CAISEEGNTEAFF,TRBJ1-1,-,TRBV10-3,-
TGTGCCAGTAGTACCCCGGGACAGGGGGCTGGCTACACCTTC,CASSTPGQGAGYTF,TRBJ1-2,TRBD1,TRBV19,-
TGTGCCAGCACCCTCTTCAACACTGGGCCTGAAGCTTTCTTT,CASTLFNTGPEAFF,TRBJ1-1,-,TRBV28,-
TGTGCCACCAGGGATCACGCATCTGATGAAGCTTTCTTT,CATRDHASDEAFF,TRBJ1-1,-,TRBV24-1,many
TGTGCCAGCAGTCCCTGGACAGGGACGAACACCGGGGAGCTGTTTTTT,CASSPWTGTNTGELFF,TRBJ2-2,TRBD1,TRBV27,many